This T cell receptor beta chain came from a study of blood T cell repertoires in COVID-19. About the study: Collection of acute and convalescent COVID-19 samples took place in the United States, Italy and Spain. In each case, the material was cDNA or gDNA derived from T cells, B-cell-depleted T cells, or PBMCs.

The assay was immunoSEQ multiplex PCR, and TCRdb's table has in-frame clones only and misses some. The repertoire holds fewer than 400,000 clones, with 70% to 90% as singletons. Which cohort a participant joined came from the clinical history participants gave. Symptom resolution, clearance, or two negative PCRs marked the recovered donors of Cohort 3. The sequenced sample consisted of PBMCs or T cells enriched from blood (not recorded which). This sequence originates from a man in his thirties or forties who had recovered from COVID-19.

CDR3 bases: TGTGCCAGCAGTGAAGATGGTAGCGGGGGGCGCTACAATGAGCAGTTCTTC. This codes for CASSEDGSGGRYNEQFF. This chain links TRBV6-1 with TRBJ2-1; 10 positions agree with TRBD2. This CDR3 comprises 17 residues. J gave up 3 bases and V 1 base, and 6 bases lay outside the gene matches. Germline V gene lookup returns CDR1 MNHNS and CDR2 SASEGT.